This TCR beta chain was retrieved from a study of CD4 T cells in relation to SARS-CoV-2 and coronaviruses. Study information: PBMCs were cultured with antigen for roughly nine days before TCR beta sequencing. The negative reference was HIV-1 Nef peptide pool or peptide-free culture.

Study-wide results and caveats: SARS-CoV-2-driven expansion was significantly weaker in crossreactive than monoreactive clones.

Details on this clone: What it binds is unknown.

Before the COVID-19 pandemic, during about 2011-2019, CD4+ T cells were taken from unexposed donors. The cells were cultured for around ten days before CD4+ T cells were isolated. Unexposed-donor CD4+ T cells were probed with SARS-CoV-2 S/N and four cold-coronavirus spikes, cells permitting. Germline-derived CDR1 and CDR2 are MNHNY and SVGAGI (reference sequence). The CDR3 runs to 12 residues. The J segment lost 9 bases and the V segment lost 6 bases, leaving 4 bases of the junction unmatched. The data were produced by immunoSEQ multiplex PCR, yet TCRdb's version contains in-frame clones alone and is incomplete. The sample shows tens of thousands of clones, about 70% of them seen only once.

The V and J genes are TRBV6-6 and TRBJ2-1, with 8 bases lining up with TRBD2. The sequencing input was CD4+ T cells from PBMCs, cultured in vitro. The receptor comes from a human donor in good health. CDR3 region: CASRLAEGEQFF. CDR3 DNA: TGTGCCAGCAGACTAGCGGAGGGTGAGCAGTTCTTC.